Listed below are T cell receptor beta chains from one sample, sequenced in a study of human T cells and chemical hapten exposure. TCRdb used MiXCR to reprocess the RACE reads, holding one entry per CDR3 protein. The sample records approximately 68,000 distinct CDR3 sequences, 8.5% being singletons. Source: whole blood, taken in connection with sensitization to the hapten diphenylcyclopropenone (DPC). Every receptor here comes from a woman in her fifties or sixties with alopecia areata. Some clones in this sample may be carry-over from other donors' samples. The CDR3 runs from the conserved cysteine through the conserved F or W. The D gene is left open where the match is weak. The size field is filled for only some rows; it gives once, few, many or a size class.

length	size	V	D	J	DNA	CDR3
15	NA	TRBV12-3/TRBV12-4	TRBD2	TRBJ2-1	TGTGCCAGCAGTTTTTTTGCGGGAGGGCCGGATGAGCAGTTCTTC	CASSFFAGGPDEQFF
13	few	TRBV12-3/TRBV12-4	NA	TRBJ1-2	TGTGCCAGCAGTTTGCGGCAGGAGCGTGGCTACACCTTC	CASSLRQERGYTF
15	NA	TRBV12-3/TRBV12-4	TRBD2	TRBJ2-3	TGTGCCAGCAGTTCTGGGCTAGCGGAAGCAGATACGCAGTATTTT	CASSSGLAEADTQYF
13	few	TRBV11-2	NA	TRBJ2-1	TGTGCCAGCAGCTTAGAACGTGGGAGTGAGCAGTTCTTC	CASSLERGSEQFF
13	NA	TRBV7-3	NA	TRBJ2-2	TGTGCCAGCAGCTTAAGGGAAACCGGGGAGCTGTTTTTT	CASSLRETGELFF
13	NA	TRBV20-1	TRBD1	TRBJ2-4	TGCAGTGCTCCCGGACAGGCTAAAAACATTCAGTACTTC	CSAPGQAKNIQYF
14	many	TRBV7-2	TRBD1	TRBJ1-2	TGTGCCAGCAGCTTAGAATCTGCAGGGGGTGGCTACACCTTC	CASSLESAGGGYTF
15	NA	TRBV27	NA	TRBJ2-7	TGTGCCAGCAGTTTATTGGGCGGGACAATCTACGAGCAGTACTTC	CASSLLGGTIYEQYF
14	NA	TRBV29-1	NA	TRBJ2-3	TGCAGCGTTACGACTTGGGCCCCCACAGATACGCAGTATTTT	CSVTTWAPTDTQYF
13	NA	TRBV20-1	TRBD1	TRBJ1-6	TGCAGTGCGATTGGGACAGCCAATTCACCCCTCCACTTT	CSAIGTANSPLHF
16	NA	TRBV12-3/TRBV12-4	TRBD1	TRBJ2-7	TGTGCCAGCAGGCGCGGGACAGGGGAGACTCCCTACGAGCAGTACTTC	CASRRGTGETPYEQYF
16	few	TRBV10-3	TRBD2	TRBJ2-5	TGTGCCATCAGCCAACTAGCGGGAGATGGGGCCGAGACCCAGTACTTC	CAISQLAGDGAETQYF
13	NA	TRBV5-1	NA	TRBJ1-5	TGCGCCAGCAGCTTACAGCCCAATCAGCCCCAGCATTTT	CASSLQPNQPQHF
15	many	TRBV2	NA	TRBJ2-7	TGTGCCAGCAGTGAATGGGACTCCGGACCCGGCGAGCAGTACTTC	CASSEWDSGPGEQYF
15	few	TRBV4-1	NA	TRBJ2-6	TGCGCCAGCAGCCAAGAGGGCGGGGGCTTACCAGTCCTGACTTTC	CASSQEGGGLPVLTF
16	NA	TRBV7-8	NA	TRBJ2-4	TGTGCCAGCAGCTACCTCTCGGCCTTAGGCAAAAACATTCAGTACTTC	CASSYLSALGKNIQYF
15	many	TRBV7-2	TRBD2	TRBJ2-3	TGTGCCAGCAGCCCGGGACTAGTCGGGGCAGATACGCAGTATTTT	CASSPGLVGADTQYF
13	NA	TRBV6-5	NA	TRBJ1-1	TGTGCCAGCAGTTCTGGGTTTGACACTGAAGCTTTCTTT	CASSSGFDTEAFF
14	NA	TRBV11-2	TRBD1	TRBJ2-3	TGTGCCAGCAGCCCGGACAGGGGGCTAGATACGCAGTATTTT	CASSPDRGLDTQYF
14	few	TRBV7-9	NA	TRBJ2-5	TGTGCCAGCAGCCGTGGACGTACCCAAGAGACCCAGTACTTC	CASSRGRTQETQYF
12	many	TRBV5-1	NA	TRBJ1-1	TGCGCCAGCAGCTATACTAACACTGAAGCTTTCTTT	CASSYTNTEAFF
19	once	TRBV19	TRBD2	TRBJ2-2	TGTGCCAGTAGACAGGGGACTAGCGGGGGGACGATGAACACCGGGGAGCTGTTTTTT	CASRQGTSGGTMNTGELFF
13	NA	TRBV29-1	NA	TRBJ1-1	TGCAGCGTTGCCCAAAAGGCGAACACTGAAGCTTTCTTT	CSVAQKANTEAFF
12	NA	TRBV2	NA	TRBJ2-1	TGTGCCAGCAGTTCAGGGAGAAATGAGCAGTTCTTC	CASSSGRNEQFF
15	few	TRBV2	TRBD1	TRBJ1-1	TGTGCCAGGAGGGGGACAGGGGCGATGAACACTGAAGCTTTCTTT	CARRGTGAMNTEAFF
14	few	TRBV28	NA	TRBJ2-2	TGTGCCAGCAGTTTAAAAAGGGTCACCGGGGAGCTGTTTTTT	CASSLKRVTGELFF
13	few	TRBV27	NA	TRBJ2-7	TGTGCCAGCAGTTTGGGGGTGGCCTACGAGCAGTACTTC	CASSLGVAYEQYF
15	NA	TRBV18	NA	TRBJ2-5	TGTGCCAGCTCATCAAACGTAGCGTCGCAAGAGACCCAGTACTTC	CASSSNVASQETQYF